This T cell receptor (beta chain) stems from a study of CD8 T cells in ankylosing spondylitis. The authors made TCR beta libraries by quantitative 5'-RACE with molecular barcodes. TCRdb re-called the 5' RACE reads with MiXCR, one entry per CDR3 protein. The sample lists around 770,000 distinct CDR3 sequences; approximately 12% were seen once. General study findings and limits: In ankylosing spondylitis patients, matched synovial fluid reportedly showed significant enrichment of disease-linked clones. In synovial fluid and blood from reactive arthritis, some motif variants were previously reported. Disease-linked clones bore a CD8+ phenotype, appearing relatively rarely in peripheral blood. The study identified a TCR beta motif of seven or eight highly homologous variants that appeared characteristic of ankylosing spondylitis blood.

The germline V gene has CDR1 SGHAT and CDR2 FQNNGV. V lost 10 bases to trimming and J lost 7 bases, with 17 bases between them. CDR3 length: 12 residues. Worth noting for this clonotype: The antigen is unknown.

Sequencing was performed on blood, either unsorted or a sorted T cell fraction (not recorded which). V gene TRBV11-2 combines with J gene TRBJ2-7, with D hard to call. The receptor's source is a male donor with ankylosing spondylitis. The DNA of the CDR3 is TGTGCCACTTCGAGAGGAATTGTGGAGCAGTACTTC. Translating it yields CATSRGIVEQYF. Supplemented by reference TRBV11-2 and TRBJ2-7, the full variable domain reads EAGVAQSPRYKIIEKRQSVAFWCNPISGHATLYWYQQILGQGPKLLIQFQNNGVVDDSQLPKDRFSAERLKGVDSTLKIQPAKLEDSAVYLCATSRGIVEQYFGPGTRLTVT.